Sequencing of this T cell receptor beta chain was carried out in a study of PD-1 blockade in classical Hodgkin lymphoma. Time point: cycle 4 day 1 (C4D1), after 5 to 7 weeks of nivolumab. Every patient was affected by relapse after autologous stem cell transplantation, while exposure to brentuximab vedotin was not uniform. V was pared by 4 bases and J by 0 bases, with 6 bases between. Germline V gene data show CDR1 as MNHEY and CDR2 as SVGAGI. CDR3 length: 14 amino acids. Assay used: immunoSEQ multiplex PCR; TCRdb lists only in-frame clones, some missing. The repertoire holds tens of thousands of clones, with about four fifths as singletons.

V gene TRBV6-5 combines with J gene TRBJ1-4; no reliable D call. This material consisted of peripheral blood mononuclear cells (PBMCs), taken before the fourth cycle of nivolumab. The TCR originated in a human donor with classical Hodgkin lymphoma. The CDR3 DNA follows: TGTGCCAGCAGTTTCGGGCCAACTAATGAAAAACTGTTTTTT. Translated, it gives CASSFGPTNEKLFF.